These 19 T cell receptor beta chains originate from one sample sequenced in a study of long-term antiretroviral therapy in people with HIV. The run of the v3.0 immunoSEQ assay was at survey level. Sequencing was performed with immunoSEQ multiplex PCR; in TCRdb, only in-frame clones are kept and a portion is missing. This sample has about 48,000 clones, with about 86% found just once. The sample in question was unsorted PBMCs, obtained 0.8 years after starting antiretroviral therapy. These receptors were taken from a woman aged 18-30 years with HIV.

The chain uses TRBV7-9 and TRBJ1-2; TRBD1 matches at 11 bases. CDR3 length: 16 residues. Trimming at V came to 5 bases and at J to 4 bases, leaving 9 bases not matched to a gene. Per the germline V gene, CDR1 is SEHNR and CDR2 is FQNEAQ (reference sequence). CDR3 in DNA: TGTGCCAGCAGCGGACAGGGGGCAAGTTCTACCTATGGCTACACCTTC. The encoded protein is CASSGQGASSTYGYTF.

The chain recombines TRBV10-3 with TRBJ2-3, with a possible D match to TRBD2 (5 bases). Germline CDR1 is ENHRY and CDR2 is SYGVKD. Trimming removed 3 bases from V and 0 bases from J, with 10 bases in between. The length of the CDR3 is 15 residues. CDR3 nucleotide sequence: TGTGCCATCAGTGAACTCGGCGGGAGCACAGATACGCAGTATTTT. It codes for CAISELGGSTDTQYF.

This chain links TRBV7-2 with TRBJ2-1; tentatively, D is TRBD2 (5 bases). Germline V lookup: CDR1 SGHTA, CDR2 FQGNSA. V was pared by 5 bases and J by 6 bases, with 11 bases between. The CDR3 consists of 13 residues. The CDR3 DNA is TGTGCCAGCAGCATGAGAGCGGCCAATGAGCAGTTCTTC. This sequence encodes CASSMRAANEQFF.

The sample holds one count of this clone. The chain uses TRBV19 and TRBJ2-7; the match to TRBD2 covers 13 bases. Per germline, CDR1 LNHDA and CDR2 SQIVND (reference sequence). The J segment lost 7 bases and the V segment lost 3 bases, leaving 6 bases of the junction unmatched. CDR3 length equals 15 residues. The CDR3 DNA follows: TGTGCCAGTAGTATGGGGACTAGCGGGGTCCGGGAGCAGTACTTC. Translated: CASSMGTSGVREQYF. Full variable domain (outside the CDR3, taken from reference TRBV19 and TRBJ2-7): DGGITQSPKYLFRKEGQNVTLSCEQNLNHDAMYWYRQDPGQGLRLIYYSQIVNDFQKGDIAEGYSVSREKKESFPLTVTSAQKNPTAFYLCASSMGTSGVREQYFGPGTRLTVT.

This chain joins TRBV19 and TRBJ2-1, with 11 bases aligning to TRBD2. The CDR3 totals 15 residues. Germline values: CDR1 LNHDA, CDR2 SQIVND (reference sequence). Germline trimming cut 5 bases from V and 8 bases from J; bases unmatched to any gene: 8. The CDR3 DNA follows: TGTGCCAGTAGTCCGACTAGCGGGAAGGGCTATGAGCAGTTCTTC. Protein: CASSPTSGKGYEQFF.

The gene calls are TRBV6-1 and TRBJ2-1; 9 bases are a match to TRBD2. Germline V gene sequence: CDR1 MNHNS, CDR2 SASEGT. The CDR3 loop spans 14 amino acids. V lost 8 bases, J lost 8 bases, and 10 bases stayed unmatched. Here the CDR3 DNA reads TGTGCCAGCGGAAGAGCGGGAGGCGGAGATGAGCAGTTCTTC. Its translation: CASGRAGGGDEQFF.

The rearrangement links TRBV5-6 to TRBJ1-2, with D unclear. The CDR3 spans 13 residues. Per the germline V gene, CDR1 is SGHDT and CDR2 is YYEEEE. Trimming took off 0 bases at V and 6 bases at J, with 9 bases between the two ends. DNA of the CDR3: TGTGCCAGCAGCTTGGGCAGTACGCATGGCTACACCTTC. This sequence encodes CASSLGSTHGYTF.

CDR3 protein: CASSARGGCTYEQYF. The DNA of the CDR3 is TGCGCCAGCAGCGCGAGGGGGGGATGTACCTACGAGCAGTACTTC. The chain joins TRBV10-2 to TRBJ2-7; D is perhaps TRBD2 (7 bases). Deletions cut 6 bases from V and 2 bases from J, with 17 bases between. Germline CDR1 reads WSHSY; CDR2 reads SAAADI. The CDR3 sequence is 15 residues long.

V usage is TRBV10-3 and J usage is TRBJ2-1, with a tentative D call TRBD2 (5 bases). CDR1 and CDR2 from the germline V gene are ENHRY and SYGVKD. Trimming removed 6 bases at V and 1 base at J, with 7 bases between. The length of the CDR3 is 13 residues. CDR3 DNA: TGTGCCATCAGGGGGAGTTCCTACAATGAGCAGTTCTTC. Translation gives CAIRGSSYNEQFF.

This chain uses TRBV5-1 with TRBJ2-1; D is possibly TRBD1 (6 bases). Germline V gene lookup returns CDR1 SGHRS and CDR2 YFSETQ. The CDR3 has 14 amino acids. The V and J ends lost 4 bases and 5 bases respectively, with 13 bases between them. Here the CDR3 DNA reads TGCGCCAGCAGCCCTAGGACAGCTGACAATGAGCAGTTCTTC. Its translation is CASSPRTADNEQFF.

This rearrangement joins TRBV11-2 to TRBJ2-7; 7 nucleotides line up with TRBD2. J gave up 3 bases and V 0 bases, and 5 bases lay outside the gene matches. Germline CDR1 and CDR2: SGHAT and FQNNGV. This CDR3 is 15 amino acids long. The CDR3 region is CASSLDTVAGYEQYF. DNA of the CDR3: TGTGCCAGCAGCTTAGATACGGTAGCGGGCTACGAGCAGTACTTC.

The chain is built from TRBV4-2 and TRBJ2-7; tentative D call: TRBD2 (5 bases). Looked up from germline, CDR1 is LGHNA and CDR2 is YNFKEQ. Trimming took off 1 base at V and 3 bases at J, with 13 bases between the two ends. This CDR3 comprises 15 residues. The DNA for the CDR3 is TGTGCCAGCAGCCAAGTTTCTAGCCGAAACTACGAGCAGTACTTC. Translation: CASSQVSSRNYEQYF.

V is TRBV7-8 and J is TRBJ1-2, with D perhaps matching TRBD1 (5 bases). The CDR3 is 15 amino acids. CDR1 is SGHVS and CDR2 is FQNEAQ in the germline V gene. The ends were cut back, 1 base at V and 7 bases at J, with 16 bases in the middle. The CDR3 reads CASSLDWTPTAGYTF. The CDR3 nucleotides read TGTGCCAGCAGCTTAGATTGGACACCCACAGCTGGCTACACCTTC.

V is TRBV6-1 and J is TRBJ1-4; D is ambiguous. V lost 5 bases and J lost 6, with 7 bases in between. Germline CDR1 MNHNS, CDR2 SASEGT. The CDR3 covers 12 residues. The CDR3 nucleotides read TGTGCCAGCAGTTCGCTAGATGAAAAACTGTTTTTT. It translates to CASSSLDEKLFF.

This clone appeared a few times. The chain employs TRBV27 and TRBJ2-7; the match to TRBD2 covers 8 bases. Germline assignment: CDR1 MNHEY and CDR2 SMNVEV (reference sequence). V shed 3 bases, J shed 4 bases, and the junction held 8 bases outside the gene matches. This CDR3 region has 15 residues. The CDR3 DNA is TGTGCCAGCAGTTTGCTAGCGGGTACCGTGTACGAGCAGTACTTC. Protein: CASSLLAGTVYEQYF.

V and J are TRBV27 and TRBJ1-2; possibly TRBD1 for D (6 bases). V lost 3 bases and J 4 bases, leaving 15 bases between the germline ends. This CDR3 contains 15 residues. Germline V CDR1 and CDR2: MNHEY, SMNVEV (reference sequence). CDR3 loop: CASSLGGASGYGYTF. As DNA, the CDR3 is TGTGCCAGCAGTTTGGGGGGGGCGAGCGGCTATGGCTACACCTTC.

This clone was detected once. This sequence joins TRBV28 and TRBJ1-3, with D possibly being TRBD1 (5 bases). V lost 7 bases, J lost 2 bases, and 15 bases lay in between. The CDR3 extends over 15 amino acids. The V gene's germline CDR1 is MDHEN and CDR2 SYDVKM. CDR3 bases: TGTGCCAGCACACCAGGGTCTCGCGCTGGAAACACCATATATTTT. This encodes CASTPGSRAGNTIYF.

The rearrangement links TRBV11-2 to TRBJ2-7, with a possible D match to TRBD2 (6 bases). CDR1 is SGHAT, CDR2 FQNNGV, per germline. V was trimmed by 4 bases and J by 2 bases, leaving 18 bases between them. The CDR3 has 16 amino acids. The CDR3 is CASSSLPWTTAYEQYF. CDR3 coding DNA: TGTGCCAGCAGCTCCCTCCCCTGGACTACCGCCTACGAGCAGTACTTC.

This chain links TRBV9 with TRBJ2-7; 7 bases fit TRBD1. Germline CDR1 is SGDLS and CDR2 is YYNGEE. After removal of 2 bases from V and 0 bases from J, the junction contained 2 bases not matched to a gene. This CDR3 is 14 amino acids long. CDR3 region: CASSVDRSSYEQYF. The CDR3 coding sequence is TGTGCCAGCAGCGTGGACAGGAGCTCCTACGAGCAGTACTTC.